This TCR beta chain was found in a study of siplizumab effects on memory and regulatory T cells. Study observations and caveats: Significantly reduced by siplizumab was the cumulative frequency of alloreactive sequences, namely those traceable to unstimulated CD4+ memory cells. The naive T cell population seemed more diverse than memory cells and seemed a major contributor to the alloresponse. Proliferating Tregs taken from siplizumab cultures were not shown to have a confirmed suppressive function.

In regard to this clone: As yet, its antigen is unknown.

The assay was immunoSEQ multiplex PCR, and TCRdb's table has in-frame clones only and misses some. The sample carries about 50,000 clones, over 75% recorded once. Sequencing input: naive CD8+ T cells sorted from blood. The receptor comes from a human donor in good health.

Here the CDR3 reads CASSSSSGAYNEQFF. As DNA, the CDR3 is TGTGCCAGCAGCTCTTCTAGCGGGGCCTACAATGAGCAGTTCTTC. The chain is built from TRBV5-4 and TRBJ2-1, with 9 positions matching TRBD2. The trim removed 3 bases at V and 2 bases at J, leaving 3 bases unmatched. CDR3 size: 15 residues. CDR1 and CDR2 (germline): SGHNT, YYREEE (reference sequence).